This is a list of T cell receptor beta chains from one sample in a study of cytomegalovirus exposure and HLA in healthy donors. Method: immunoSEQ multiplex PCR; TCRdb's copy keeps in-frame clones and lacks some. Among about 130,000 clones, around 80% were seen once, and the ten largest hold 5% to 6%. Sequenced material: PBMCs. The receptors shown here come from a man younger than 40 in good health and CMV-seronegative. Both conserved end residues are part of each CDR3. Each record gives: CDR3 DNA, CDR3 protein, J gene, V gene, clone size, D gene. The D gene is left open where the match is weak. The size of a clone is reported for some rows only, either as once, few or many, or as a class for expanded clones.

CDR3 DNA: TGCAGCGTTGTGGGATCGGTAGGGGGCGAGGCAGGGTCCTACAATGAGCAGTTCTTC
CDR3 protein: CSVVGSVGGEAGSYNEQFF
J gene: TRBJ2-1
V gene: TRBV29-1
clone size: NA
D gene: TRBD1

CDR3 DNA: TGTGCCAGCAGCTGGGGGGGACTAACTGAGCAGTTCTTC
CDR3 protein: CASSWGGLTEQFF
J gene: TRBJ2-1
V gene: TRBV14
clone size: few
D gene: TRBD2

CDR3 DNA: TGTGCCTGGTCAGGTAACGACGAGCAGTACTTC
CDR3 protein: CAWSGNDEQYF
J gene: TRBJ2-7
V gene: TRBV30
clone size: NA
D gene: NA

CDR3 DNA: TGTGCCAGCAGTGAAGGGCCAGGCGTTGGCTACACCTTC
CDR3 protein: CASSEGPGVGYTF
J gene: TRBJ1-2
V gene: TRBV6-1
clone size: NA
D gene: NA

CDR3 DNA: TGCAGCGTTGAGGGTAGCGGGAGTCGGGAGACCCAGTACTTC
CDR3 protein: CSVEGSGSRETQYF
J gene: TRBJ2-5
V gene: TRBV29-1
clone size: few
D gene: TRBD2

CDR3 DNA: TGTGCCAGCAGTGTTGGTAGGGGATCTGATGGCTACACCTTC
CDR3 protein: CASSVGRGSDGYTF
J gene: TRBJ1-2
V gene: TRBV6-1
clone size: NA
D gene: NA

CDR3 DNA: TGTGCTAGCAGCCAGGACAGGACAAACACCGGGGAGCTGTTTTTT
CDR3 protein: CASSQDRTNTGELFF
J gene: TRBJ2-2
V gene: TRBV7-7
clone size: NA
D gene: TRBD1

CDR3 DNA: TGTGCCAGCAGTTCAATGAACACTGAAGCTTTCTTT
CDR3 protein: CASSSMNTEAFF
J gene: TRBJ1-1
V gene: TRBV28
clone size: few
D gene: NA

CDR3 DNA: TGTGCCACCAGCAGAGAGGATCTAGCGGGAAGTGAGCAGTACTTC
CDR3 protein: CATSREDLAGSEQYF
J gene: TRBJ2-7
V gene: TRBV15
clone size: NA
D gene: TRBD2

CDR3 DNA: TGTGCCTGGAGTCGAGGGAGGGCCGGTGAGCAGTTCTTC
CDR3 protein: CAWSRGRAGEQFF
J gene: TRBJ2-1
V gene: TRBV30
clone size: NA
D gene: TRBD2

CDR3 DNA: TGTGCCAGCAGCCCGACACTAGTTCACAGGGGAGAGACCCAGTACTTC
CDR3 protein: CASSPTLVHRGETQYF
J gene: TRBJ2-5
V gene: TRBV7-2
clone size: NA
D gene: TRBD1

CDR3 DNA: TGTGCCAGCAGTGGAGGACAGAGCACAGATACGCAGTATTTT
CDR3 protein: CASSGGQSTDTQYF
J gene: TRBJ2-3
V gene: TRBV9
clone size: once
D gene: NA

CDR3 DNA: TGCGCCAGCAGCCAGGGGACTAGCGGGAGGAATGGAGAGACCCAGTACTTC
CDR3 protein: CASSQGTSGRNGETQYF
J gene: TRBJ2-5
V gene: TRBV4-1
clone size: NA
D gene: TRBD2

CDR3 DNA: TGTGCCAGCAGCTTAGAATCGAGCAATCAGCCCCAGCATTTT
CDR3 protein: CASSLESSNQPQHF
J gene: TRBJ1-5
V gene: TRBV7-9
clone size: NA
D gene: NA

CDR3 DNA: TGTGCCACCAGCAGGGGACTAGCGGCAGGAACCCAGTACTTC
CDR3 protein: CATSRGLAAGTQYF
J gene: TRBJ2-5
V gene: TRBV15
clone size: NA
D gene: TRBD2

CDR3 DNA: TGTGCCAGCAGCTTAGGACAGGGAGGAGAAAAACTGTTTTTT
CDR3 protein: CASSLGQGGEKLFF
J gene: TRBJ1-4
V gene: TRBV7-9
clone size: NA
D gene: TRBD1

CDR3 DNA: TGTGCCAGCAGTTTAGTTGCGGGAGGGCCCCCCAATGAGCAGTTCTTC
CDR3 protein: CASSLVAGGPPNEQFF
J gene: TRBJ2-1
V gene: TRBV27
clone size: NA
D gene: TRBD2

CDR3 DNA: TGTGCCAGCAGATCGGACAGCATGAACACTGAAGCTTTCTTT
CDR3 protein: CASRSDSMNTEAFF
J gene: TRBJ1-1
V gene: TRBV27
clone size: NA
D gene: NA

CDR3 DNA: TGCAGCGTTGATAAGGACAGGGGGCTTGGGAGGGCAGATACGCAGTATTTT
CDR3 protein: CSVDKDRGLGRADTQYF
J gene: TRBJ2-3
V gene: TRBV29-1
clone size: NA
D gene: TRBD1

CDR3 DNA: TGTGCCAGCAGTCCTCCCGTGGGGACTAGCGACCAAGAGACCCAGTACTTC
CDR3 protein: CASSPPVGTSDQETQYF
J gene: TRBJ2-5
V gene: TRBV28
clone size: NA
D gene: TRBD2

CDR3 DNA: TGTGCCAGCAGCTTAGGGTTTCCGGGACTAGGTCAAGAGACCCAGTACTTC
CDR3 protein: CASSLGFPGLGQETQYF
J gene: TRBJ2-5
V gene: TRBV7-9
clone size: NA
D gene: TRBD2

CDR3 DNA: TGCGCCAGCAGCTCAGACCCGGGGGAAGAGACCCAGTACTTC
CDR3 protein: CASSSDPGEETQYF
J gene: TRBJ2-5
V gene: TRBV4-1
clone size: NA
D gene: NA

CDR3 DNA: TGCGCCAGCAGCTCCACAGGCGCTAGCACAGATACGCAGTATTTT
CDR3 protein: CASSSTGASTDTQYF
J gene: TRBJ2-3
V gene: TRBV4-3
clone size: NA
D gene: NA

CDR3 DNA: TGCGCCAGCAGTCTGTACAGCTTTGGCTACACCTTC
CDR3 protein: CASSLYSFGYTF
J gene: TRBJ1-2
V gene: TRBV23-1
clone size: NA
D gene: NA

CDR3 DNA: TGTGCCAGCAGCGCCCGTGGGGCTAGCGCAGATACGCAGTATTTT
CDR3 protein: CASSARGASADTQYF
J gene: TRBJ2-3
V gene: TRBV9
clone size: NA
D gene: NA

CDR3 DNA: TGTGCCAGCAGCTTAGGCGGACTAGTCACCTCCTACGAGCAGTACTTC
CDR3 protein: CASSLGGLVTSYEQYF
J gene: TRBJ2-7
V gene: TRBV13
clone size: once
D gene: TRBD2

CDR3 DNA: TGTGCCAGCAGCCCTGGGGGGGGTCAGCCCCAGCATTTT
CDR3 protein: CASSPGGGQPQHF
J gene: TRBJ1-5
V gene: TRBV5-6
clone size: few
D gene: NA

CDR3 DNA: TGTGCCAGCAGGGGGTGGGACAGGGATGGAGATACGCAGTATTTT
CDR3 protein: CASRGWDRDGDTQYF
J gene: TRBJ2-3
V gene: TRBV28
clone size: NA
D gene: TRBD1

CDR3 DNA: TGTGCCAGCAGCCTATTGGGACAGGGGCTAGGAGAGCAGTACTTC
CDR3 protein: CASSLLGQGLGEQYF
J gene: TRBJ2-7
V gene: TRBV7-2
clone size: once
D gene: TRBD1

CDR3 DNA: TGTGCCAGCAGCTTCGACAGTTATAATGAAAAACTGTTTTTT
CDR3 protein: CASSFDSYNEKLFF
J gene: TRBJ1-4
V gene: TRBV7-8
clone size: few
D gene: NA

CDR3 DNA: TGCGCCAGTCACAGGGCCTACAATGAGCAGTTCTTC
CDR3 protein: CASHRAYNEQFF
J gene: TRBJ2-1
V gene: TRBV5-1
clone size: NA
D gene: NA

CDR3 DNA: TGCGCCAGCAGTCAACTTAGGGGGCACACCGGGGAGCTGTTTTTT
CDR3 protein: CASSQLRGHTGELFF
J gene: TRBJ2-2
V gene: TRBV23-1
clone size: NA
D gene: TRBD1

CDR3 DNA: TGTGCCAGTAGCTGGACTAGCGGGGGTTTGGGTACGCAGTATTTT
CDR3 protein: CASSWTSGGLGTQYF
J gene: TRBJ2-3
V gene: TRBV19
clone size: NA
D gene: TRBD2

CDR3 DNA: TGTGCCACCAACAGGGTTCCCGCCGGGGAGCTGTTTTTT
CDR3 protein: CATNRVPAGELFF
J gene: TRBJ2-2
V gene: TRBV2
clone size: NA
D gene: NA

CDR3 DNA: TGCAGCGTCGAGGCGGGGTACGAGCAGTACTTC
CDR3 protein: CSVEAGYEQYF
J gene: TRBJ2-7
V gene: TRBV29-1
clone size: NA
D gene: NA

CDR3 DNA: TGTGCCAGCAGTTACTCGTTCCTAGCGGGAGACCACGAGCAGTACTTC
CDR3 protein: CASSYSFLAGDHEQYF
J gene: TRBJ2-7
V gene: TRBV6-5
clone size: NA
D gene: TRBD2

CDR3 DNA: TGCGCCAGCAGCATAGATTTACTAGCGGGAGTGGTAAATGAGCAGTTCTTC
CDR3 protein: CASSIDLLAGVVNEQFF
J gene: TRBJ2-1
V gene: TRBV5-1
clone size: NA
D gene: TRBD2

CDR3 DNA: TGTGCCAGCAGTCCGACGGGCACTGAAGCTTTCTTT
CDR3 protein: CASSPTGTEAFF
J gene: TRBJ1-1
V gene: TRBV27
clone size: few
D gene: NA

CDR3 DNA: TGTGCCAGCAGTTCCACTGAGAGCGCCACCCCTGACGAGCAGTACTTC
CDR3 protein: CASSSTESATPDEQYF
J gene: TRBJ2-7
V gene: TRBV6-6
clone size: NA
D gene: NA

CDR3 DNA: TGTGCCAGCAGACTCAGACAGGGAGATGAGACCCAGTACTTC
CDR3 protein: CASRLRQGDETQYF
J gene: TRBJ2-5
V gene: TRBV5-6
clone size: NA
D gene: TRBD1

CDR3 DNA: TGTGCCACTGGGACTGGCTACAATGAGCAGTTCTTC
CDR3 protein: CATGTGYNEQFF
J gene: TRBJ2-1
V gene: TRBV2
clone size: NA
D gene: NA

CDR3 DNA: TGTGCCAGCAGCCACCCTGGGGGGGCGATGCATGGCTACACCTTC
CDR3 protein: CASSHPGGAMHGYTF
J gene: TRBJ1-2
V gene: TRBV4-2
clone size: NA
D gene: NA

CDR3 DNA: TGTGCCAGCAACCCTTTCTTGACAGGGGTGAACACTGAAGCTTTCTTT
CDR3 protein: CASNPFLTGVNTEAFF
J gene: TRBJ1-1
V gene: TRBV27
clone size: NA
D gene: TRBD1

CDR3 DNA: TGTGCCAGCAGCCCGAGGACTGGGGCCTACGAGCAGTACTTC
CDR3 protein: CASSPRTGAYEQYF
J gene: TRBJ2-7
V gene: TRBV7-2
clone size: NA
D gene: NA

CDR3 DNA: TGTGCCAGCAGTTCGGGACTGCATGAGCAGTTCTTC
CDR3 protein: CASSSGLHEQFF
J gene: TRBJ2-1
V gene: TRBV28
clone size: NA
D gene: NA

CDR3 DNA: TGTGCCAGCAGCATGGGGCAGGGGAATAGCTACAATGAGCAGTTCTTC
CDR3 protein: CASSMGQGNSYNEQFF
J gene: TRBJ2-1
V gene: TRBV21-1
clone size: NA
D gene: NA